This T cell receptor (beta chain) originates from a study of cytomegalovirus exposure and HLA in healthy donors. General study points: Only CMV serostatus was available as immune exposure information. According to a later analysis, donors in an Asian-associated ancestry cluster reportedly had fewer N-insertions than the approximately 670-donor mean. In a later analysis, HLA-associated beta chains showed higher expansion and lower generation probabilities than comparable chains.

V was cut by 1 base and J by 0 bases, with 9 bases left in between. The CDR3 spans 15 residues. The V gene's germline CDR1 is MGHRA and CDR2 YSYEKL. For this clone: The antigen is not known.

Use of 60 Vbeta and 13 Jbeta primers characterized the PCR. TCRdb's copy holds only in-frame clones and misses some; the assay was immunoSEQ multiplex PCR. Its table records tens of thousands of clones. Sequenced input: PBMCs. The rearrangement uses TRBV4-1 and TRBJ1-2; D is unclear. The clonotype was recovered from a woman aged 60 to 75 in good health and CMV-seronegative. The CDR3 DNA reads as TGCGCCAGCAGCCAAGGCTCGGGAGCTAACTATGGCTACACCTTC. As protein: CASSQGSGANYGYTF.